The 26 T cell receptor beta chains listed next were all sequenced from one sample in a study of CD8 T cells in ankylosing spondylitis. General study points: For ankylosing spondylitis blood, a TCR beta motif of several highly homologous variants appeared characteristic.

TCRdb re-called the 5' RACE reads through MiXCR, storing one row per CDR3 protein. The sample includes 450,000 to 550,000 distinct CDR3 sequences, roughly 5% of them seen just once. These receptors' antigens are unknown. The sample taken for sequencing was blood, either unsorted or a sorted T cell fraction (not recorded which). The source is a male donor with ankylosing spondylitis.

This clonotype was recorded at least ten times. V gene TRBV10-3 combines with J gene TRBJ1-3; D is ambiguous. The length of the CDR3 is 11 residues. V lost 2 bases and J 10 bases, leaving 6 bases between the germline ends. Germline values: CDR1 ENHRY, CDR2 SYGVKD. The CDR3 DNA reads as TGTGCCATCAGTGAGGGGAATACCATATATTTT. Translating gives CAISEGNTIYF.

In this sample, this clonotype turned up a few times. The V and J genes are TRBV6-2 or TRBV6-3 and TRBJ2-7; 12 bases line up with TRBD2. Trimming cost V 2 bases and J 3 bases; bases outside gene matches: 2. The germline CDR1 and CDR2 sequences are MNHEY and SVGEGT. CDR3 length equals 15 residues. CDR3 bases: TGTGCCAGCAGTTACGCGGGACTAGCGGGCTACGAGCAGTACTTC. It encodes CASSYAGLAGYEQYF.

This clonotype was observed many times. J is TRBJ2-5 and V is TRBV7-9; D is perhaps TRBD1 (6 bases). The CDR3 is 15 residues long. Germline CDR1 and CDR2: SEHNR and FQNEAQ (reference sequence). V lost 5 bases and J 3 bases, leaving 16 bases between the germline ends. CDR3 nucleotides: TGTGCCAGCAGCCCAGGGGTCGGCGGCGAAGAGACCCAGTACTTC. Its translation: CASSPGVGGEETQYF.

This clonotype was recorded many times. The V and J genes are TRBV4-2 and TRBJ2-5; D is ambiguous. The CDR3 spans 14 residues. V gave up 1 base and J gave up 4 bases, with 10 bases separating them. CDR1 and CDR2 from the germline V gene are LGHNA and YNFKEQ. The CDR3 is CASSQGVRRETQYF. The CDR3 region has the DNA TGTGCCAGCAGCCAAGGAGTAAGGCGAGAGACCCAGTACTTC.

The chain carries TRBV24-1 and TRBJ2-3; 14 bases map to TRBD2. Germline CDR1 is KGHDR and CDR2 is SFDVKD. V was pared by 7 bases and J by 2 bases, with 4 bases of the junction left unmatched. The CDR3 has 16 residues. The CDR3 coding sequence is TGTGCCACCAGCTCGACTAGCGGGAGGGACACAGATACGCAGTATTTT. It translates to CATSSTSGRDTDTQYF.

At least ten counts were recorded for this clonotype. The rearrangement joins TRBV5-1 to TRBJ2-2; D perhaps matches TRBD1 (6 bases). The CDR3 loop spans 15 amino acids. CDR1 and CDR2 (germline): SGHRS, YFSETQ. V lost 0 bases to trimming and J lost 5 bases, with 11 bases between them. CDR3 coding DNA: TGCGCCAGCAGCTTGGTACAGGGTCAGACCGGGGAGCTGTTTTTT. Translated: CASSLVQGQTGELFF.

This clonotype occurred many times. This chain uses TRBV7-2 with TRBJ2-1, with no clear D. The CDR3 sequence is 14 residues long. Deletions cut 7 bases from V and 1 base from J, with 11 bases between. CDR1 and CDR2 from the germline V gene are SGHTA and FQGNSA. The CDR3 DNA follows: TGTGCCAGCACCGAGGCCCCTTCCTACAATGAGCAGTTCTTC. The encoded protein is CASTEAPSYNEQFF.

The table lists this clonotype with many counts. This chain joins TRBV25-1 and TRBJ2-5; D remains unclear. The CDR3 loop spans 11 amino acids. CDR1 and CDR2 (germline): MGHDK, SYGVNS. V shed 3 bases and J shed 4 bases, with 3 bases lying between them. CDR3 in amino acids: CASSDLETQYF. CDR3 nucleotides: TGTGCCAGCAGTGATTTAGAGACCCAGTACTTC. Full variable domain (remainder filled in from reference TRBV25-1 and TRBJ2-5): EADIYQTPRYLVIGTGKKITLECSQTMGHDKMYWYQQDPGMELHLIHYSYGVNSTEKGDLSSESTVSRIRTEHFPLTLESARPSHTSQYLCASSDLETQYFGPGTRLLVL.

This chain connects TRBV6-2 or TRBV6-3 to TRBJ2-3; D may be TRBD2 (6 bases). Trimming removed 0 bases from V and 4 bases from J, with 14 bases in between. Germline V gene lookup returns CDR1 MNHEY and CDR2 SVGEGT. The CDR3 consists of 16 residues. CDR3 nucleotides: TGTGCCAGCAGTTACTCGAGTGCGGGGCGACCAGATACGCAGTATTTT. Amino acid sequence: CASSYSSAGRPDTQYF.

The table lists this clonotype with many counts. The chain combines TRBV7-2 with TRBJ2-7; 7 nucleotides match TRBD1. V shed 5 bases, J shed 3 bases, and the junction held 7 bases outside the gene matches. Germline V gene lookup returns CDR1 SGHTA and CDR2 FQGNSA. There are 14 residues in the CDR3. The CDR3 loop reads CASSPRQGYYEQYF. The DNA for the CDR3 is TGTGCCAGCAGCCCGAGACAGGGATACTACGAGCAGTACTTC.

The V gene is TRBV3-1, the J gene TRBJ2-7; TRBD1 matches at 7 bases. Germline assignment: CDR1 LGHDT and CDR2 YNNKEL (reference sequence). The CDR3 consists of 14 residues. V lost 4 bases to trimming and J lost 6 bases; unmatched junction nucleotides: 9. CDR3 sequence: CASSLRQGSGEQYF. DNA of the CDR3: TGTGCCAGCAGCCTACGACAGGGTAGTGGCGAGCAGTACTTC.

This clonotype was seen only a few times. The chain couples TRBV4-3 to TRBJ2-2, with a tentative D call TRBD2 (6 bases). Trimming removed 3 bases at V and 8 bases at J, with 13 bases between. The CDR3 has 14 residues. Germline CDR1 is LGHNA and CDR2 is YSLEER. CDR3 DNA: TGCGCCAGCAGCCACTACGGGGGTATTGGGGAGCTGTTTTTT. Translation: CASSHYGGIGELFF.

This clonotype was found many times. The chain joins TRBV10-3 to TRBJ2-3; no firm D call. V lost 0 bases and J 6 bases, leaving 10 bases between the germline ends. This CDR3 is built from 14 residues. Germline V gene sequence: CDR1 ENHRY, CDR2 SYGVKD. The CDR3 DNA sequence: TGTGCCATCAGTGAGTCCGAGCCTGTGGATACGCAGTATTTT. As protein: CAISESEPVDTQYF.

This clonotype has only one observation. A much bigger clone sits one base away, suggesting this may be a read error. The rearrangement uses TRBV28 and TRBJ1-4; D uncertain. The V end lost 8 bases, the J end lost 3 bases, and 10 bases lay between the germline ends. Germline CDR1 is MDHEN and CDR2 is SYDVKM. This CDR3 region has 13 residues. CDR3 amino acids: CASLQSPNEKLFF. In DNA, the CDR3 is TGTGCCAGCTTACAGTCCCCTAATGAAAAACTGTTTTTT. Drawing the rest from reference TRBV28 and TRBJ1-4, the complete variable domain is DVKVTQSSRYLVKRTGEKVFLECVQDMDHENMFWYRQDPGLGLRLIYFSYDVKMKEKGDIPEGYSVSREKKERFSLILESASTNQTSMYLCASLQSPNEKLFFGSGTQLSVL.

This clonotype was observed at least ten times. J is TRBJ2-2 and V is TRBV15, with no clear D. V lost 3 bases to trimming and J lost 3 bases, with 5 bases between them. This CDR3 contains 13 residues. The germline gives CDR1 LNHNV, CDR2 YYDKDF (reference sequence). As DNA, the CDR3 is TGTGCCACCAGCAGTTACTACACCGGGGAGCTGTTTTTT. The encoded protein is CATSSYYTGELFF.

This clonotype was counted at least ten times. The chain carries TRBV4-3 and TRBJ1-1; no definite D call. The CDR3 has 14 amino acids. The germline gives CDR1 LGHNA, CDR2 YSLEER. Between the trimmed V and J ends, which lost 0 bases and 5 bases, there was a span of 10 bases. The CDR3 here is CASSQDGGITEAFF. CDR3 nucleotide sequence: TGCGCCAGCAGCCAAGATGGCGGTATAACTGAAGCTTTCTTT.

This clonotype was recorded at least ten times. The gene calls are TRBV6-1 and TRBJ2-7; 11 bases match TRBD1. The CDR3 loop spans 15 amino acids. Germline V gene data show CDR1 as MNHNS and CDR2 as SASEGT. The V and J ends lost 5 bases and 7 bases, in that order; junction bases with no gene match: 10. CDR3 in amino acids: CASSKPGQGVKEQYF. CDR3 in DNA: TGTGCCAGCAGTAAACCGGGACAGGGGGTGAAAGAGCAGTACTTC.

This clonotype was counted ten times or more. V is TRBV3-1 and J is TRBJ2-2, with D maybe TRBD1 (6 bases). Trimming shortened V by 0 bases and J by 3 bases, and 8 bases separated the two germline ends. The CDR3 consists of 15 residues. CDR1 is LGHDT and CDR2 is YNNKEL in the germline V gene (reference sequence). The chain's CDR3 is CASSQESGDTGELFF. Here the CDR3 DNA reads TGTGCCAGCAGCCAAGAATCAGGGGACACCGGGGAGCTGTTTTTT.

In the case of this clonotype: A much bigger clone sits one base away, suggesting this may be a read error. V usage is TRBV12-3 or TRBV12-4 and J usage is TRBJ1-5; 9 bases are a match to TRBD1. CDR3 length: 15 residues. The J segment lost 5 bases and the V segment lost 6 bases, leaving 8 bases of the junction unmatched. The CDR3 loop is CASSVQTGGDQPQHF. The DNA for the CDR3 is TGTGCCAGCAGCGTACAGACAGGGGGTGATCAGCCCCAGCATTTT.

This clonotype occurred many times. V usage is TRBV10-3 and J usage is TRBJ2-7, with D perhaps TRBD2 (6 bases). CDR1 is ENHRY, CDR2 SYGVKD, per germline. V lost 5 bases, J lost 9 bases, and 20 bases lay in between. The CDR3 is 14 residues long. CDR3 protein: CAISLSGTPGGQYF. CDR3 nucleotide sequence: TGTGCCATCAGTCTTTCCGGGACCCCCGGGGGGCAGTACTTC.

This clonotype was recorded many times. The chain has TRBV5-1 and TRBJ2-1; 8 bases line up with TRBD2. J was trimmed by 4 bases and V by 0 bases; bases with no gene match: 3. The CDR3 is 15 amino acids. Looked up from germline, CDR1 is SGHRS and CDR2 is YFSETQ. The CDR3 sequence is CASSLGLAFYNEQFF. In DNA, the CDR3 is TGCGCCAGCAGCTTGGGACTAGCGTTTTACAATGAGCAGTTCTTC.

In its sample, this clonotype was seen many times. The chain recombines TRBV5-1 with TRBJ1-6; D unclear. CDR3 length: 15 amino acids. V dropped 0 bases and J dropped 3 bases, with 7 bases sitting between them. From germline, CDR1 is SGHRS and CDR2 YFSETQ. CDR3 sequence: CASSLGQIYNSPLHF. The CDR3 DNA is TGCGCCAGCAGCTTGGGCCAGATCTATAATTCACCCCTCCACTTT.

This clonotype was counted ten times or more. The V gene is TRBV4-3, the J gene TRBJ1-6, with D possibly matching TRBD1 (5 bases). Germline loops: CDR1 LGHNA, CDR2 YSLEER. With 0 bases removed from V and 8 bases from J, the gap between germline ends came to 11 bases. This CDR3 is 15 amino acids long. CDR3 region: CASSQEGHFDSPLHF. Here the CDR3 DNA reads TGCGCCAGCAGCCAAGAAGGACATTTCGATTCACCCCTCCACTTT.

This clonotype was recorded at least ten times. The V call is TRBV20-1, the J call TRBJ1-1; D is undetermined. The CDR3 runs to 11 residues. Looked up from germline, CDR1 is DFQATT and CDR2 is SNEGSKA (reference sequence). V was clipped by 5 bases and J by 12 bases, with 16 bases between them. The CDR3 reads CSASRRRVTFF. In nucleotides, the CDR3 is TGCAGTGCTTCCCGTCGGCGGGTTACTTTCTTT.

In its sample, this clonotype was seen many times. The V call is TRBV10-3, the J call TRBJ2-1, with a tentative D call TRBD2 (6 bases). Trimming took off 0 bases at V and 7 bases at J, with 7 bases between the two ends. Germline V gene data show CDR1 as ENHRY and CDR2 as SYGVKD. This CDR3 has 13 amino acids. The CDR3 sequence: CAISESGGNEQFF. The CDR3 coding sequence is TGTGCCATCAGTGAGTCTGGGGGGAATGAGCAGTTCTTC.

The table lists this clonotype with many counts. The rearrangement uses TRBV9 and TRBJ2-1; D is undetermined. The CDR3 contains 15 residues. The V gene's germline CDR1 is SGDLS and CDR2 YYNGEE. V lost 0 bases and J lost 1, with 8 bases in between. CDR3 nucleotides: TGTGCCAGCAGCGTAGTCGGTCGTTCCTACAATGAGCAGTTCTTC. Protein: CASSVVGRSYNEQFF.